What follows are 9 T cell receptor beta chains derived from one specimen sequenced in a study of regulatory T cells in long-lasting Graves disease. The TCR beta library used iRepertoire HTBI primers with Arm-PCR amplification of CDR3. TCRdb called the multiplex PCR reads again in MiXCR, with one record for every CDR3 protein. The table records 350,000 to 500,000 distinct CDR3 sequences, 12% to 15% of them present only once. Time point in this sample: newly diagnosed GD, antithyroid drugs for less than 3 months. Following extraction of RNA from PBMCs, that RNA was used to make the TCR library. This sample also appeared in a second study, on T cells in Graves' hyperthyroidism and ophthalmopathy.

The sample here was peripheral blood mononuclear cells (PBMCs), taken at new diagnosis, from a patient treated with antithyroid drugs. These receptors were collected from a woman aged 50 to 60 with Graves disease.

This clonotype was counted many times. The CDR3 bases are TGTGCCAGCAGTTCACAGGGAGGTGGCTACACCTTC. Residues: CASSSQGGGYTF. The chain combines TRBV12-3 or TRBV12-4 with TRBJ1-2; D possibly corresponds to TRBD1 (6 bases). Deletions cut 4 bases from V and 7 bases from J, with 10 bases between. The CDR3 contains 12 residues.

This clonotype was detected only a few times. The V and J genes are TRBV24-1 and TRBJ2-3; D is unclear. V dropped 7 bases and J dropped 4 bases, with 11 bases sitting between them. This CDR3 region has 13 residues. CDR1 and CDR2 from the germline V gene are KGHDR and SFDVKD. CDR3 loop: CATSDSLADTQYF. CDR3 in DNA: TGTGCCACCAGCGACTCCCTCGCAGATACGCAGTATTTT.

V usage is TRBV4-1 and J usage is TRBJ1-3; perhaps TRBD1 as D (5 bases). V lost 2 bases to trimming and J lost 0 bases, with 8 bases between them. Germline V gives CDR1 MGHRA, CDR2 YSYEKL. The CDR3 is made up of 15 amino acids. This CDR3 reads CASSQPRDSGNTIYF. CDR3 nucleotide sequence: TGCGCCAGCAGCCAACCCAGGGACTCTGGAAACACCATATATTTT.

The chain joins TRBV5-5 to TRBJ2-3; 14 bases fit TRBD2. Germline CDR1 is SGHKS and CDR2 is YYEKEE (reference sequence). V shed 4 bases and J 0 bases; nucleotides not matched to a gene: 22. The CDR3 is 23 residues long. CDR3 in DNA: TGTGCCAGCAGCCAAGATTGGAGCCCGGGACTAGCGGGAGAAGAAGGTAGCACAGATACGCAGTATTTT. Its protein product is CASSQDWSPGLAGEEGSTDTQYF.

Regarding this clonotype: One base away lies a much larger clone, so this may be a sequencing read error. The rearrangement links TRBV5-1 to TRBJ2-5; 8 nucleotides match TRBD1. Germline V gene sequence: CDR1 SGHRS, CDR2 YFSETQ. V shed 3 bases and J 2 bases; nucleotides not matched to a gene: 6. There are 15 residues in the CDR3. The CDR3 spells CASSSGDRGQETQYF. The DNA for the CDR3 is TGCGCCAGCAGCTCCGGCGACAGGGGTCAAGAGACCCAGTACTTC.

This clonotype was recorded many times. The CDR3 loop is CASSFGGIYGYTF. CDR3 nucleotides: TGTGCCAGCAGCTTTGGAGGGATCTATGGCTACACCTTC. The rearrangement joins TRBV11-2 to TRBJ1-2; D unclear. From germline, CDR1 is SGHAT and CDR2 FQNNGV. V was pared by 3 bases and J by 4 bases, with 9 bases between. The CDR3 length is 13 residues.

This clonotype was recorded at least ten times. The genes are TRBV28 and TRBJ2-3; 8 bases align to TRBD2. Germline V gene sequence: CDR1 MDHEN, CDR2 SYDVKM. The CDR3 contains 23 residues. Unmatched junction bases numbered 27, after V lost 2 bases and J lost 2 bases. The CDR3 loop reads CASSLGLVRIRSGSGSFTDTQYF. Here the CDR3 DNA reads TGTGCCAGCAGTTTAGGTTTGGTGCGAATAAGAAGCGGGAGCGGCTCTTTCACAGATACGCAGTATTTT.

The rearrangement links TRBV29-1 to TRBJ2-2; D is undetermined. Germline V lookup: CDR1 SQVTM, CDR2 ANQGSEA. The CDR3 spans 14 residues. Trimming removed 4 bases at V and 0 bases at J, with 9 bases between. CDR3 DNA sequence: TGCAGCGTTGGGGCCCCGGCGAACACCGGGGAGCTGTTTTTT. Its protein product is CSVGAPANTGELFF.

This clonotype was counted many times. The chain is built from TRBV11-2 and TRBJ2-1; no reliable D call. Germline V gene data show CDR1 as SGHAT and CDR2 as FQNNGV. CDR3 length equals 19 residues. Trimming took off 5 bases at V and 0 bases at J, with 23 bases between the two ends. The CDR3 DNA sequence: TGTGCCAGCAGCCTTAGGTCGGGTACCAAGGTCTACTCCTACAATGAGCAGTTCTTC. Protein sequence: CASSLRSGTKVYSYNEQFF.